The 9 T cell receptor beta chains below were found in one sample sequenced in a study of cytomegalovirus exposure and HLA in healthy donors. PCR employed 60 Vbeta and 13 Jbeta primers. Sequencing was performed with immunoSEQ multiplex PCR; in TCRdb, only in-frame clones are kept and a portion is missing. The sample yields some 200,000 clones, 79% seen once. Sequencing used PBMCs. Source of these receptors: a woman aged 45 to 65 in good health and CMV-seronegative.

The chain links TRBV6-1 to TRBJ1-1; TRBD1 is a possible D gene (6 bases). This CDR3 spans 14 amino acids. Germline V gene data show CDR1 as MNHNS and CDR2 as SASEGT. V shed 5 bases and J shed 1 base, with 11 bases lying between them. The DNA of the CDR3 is TGTGCCAGCAGTCTTGGACAGCCGAACACTGAAGCTTTCTTT. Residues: CASSLGQPNTEAFF.

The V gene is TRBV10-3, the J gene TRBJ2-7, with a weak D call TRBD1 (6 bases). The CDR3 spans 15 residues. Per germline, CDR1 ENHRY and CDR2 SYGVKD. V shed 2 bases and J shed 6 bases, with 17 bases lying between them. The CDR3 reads CAISEQTGSLGEQYF. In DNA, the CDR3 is TGTGCCATCAGTGAGCAAACAGGGAGTTTAGGCGAGCAGTACTTC.

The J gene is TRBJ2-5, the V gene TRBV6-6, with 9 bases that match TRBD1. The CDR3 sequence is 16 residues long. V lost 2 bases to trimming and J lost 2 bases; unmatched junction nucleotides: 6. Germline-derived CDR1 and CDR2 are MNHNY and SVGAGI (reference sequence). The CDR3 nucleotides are TGTGCCAGCAGTTACATGGGACAGGGCCCACAAGAGACCCAGTACTTC. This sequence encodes CASSYMGQGPQETQYF.

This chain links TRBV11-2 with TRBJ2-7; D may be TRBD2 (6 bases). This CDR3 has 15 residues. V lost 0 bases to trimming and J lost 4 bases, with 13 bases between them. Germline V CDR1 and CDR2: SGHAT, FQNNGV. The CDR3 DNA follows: TGTGCCAGCAGCTTAGAGTCCGGGGGACTGTACGAGCAGTACTTC. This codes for CASSLESGGLYEQYF.

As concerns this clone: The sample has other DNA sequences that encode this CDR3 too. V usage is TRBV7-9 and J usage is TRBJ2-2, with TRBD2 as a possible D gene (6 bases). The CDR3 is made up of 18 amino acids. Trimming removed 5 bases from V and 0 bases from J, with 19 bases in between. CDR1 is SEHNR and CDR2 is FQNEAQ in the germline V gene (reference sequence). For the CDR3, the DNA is TGTGCCAGCAGCGAATCTAAACCGGGGGTTGCGAACACCGGGGAGCTGTTTTTT. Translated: CASSESKPGVANTGELFF.

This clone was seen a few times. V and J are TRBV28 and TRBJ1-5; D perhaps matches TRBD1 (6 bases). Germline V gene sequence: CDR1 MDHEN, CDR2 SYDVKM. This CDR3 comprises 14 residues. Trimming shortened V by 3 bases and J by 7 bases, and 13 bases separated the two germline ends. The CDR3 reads CASSLWGREQPQHF. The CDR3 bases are TGTGCCAGCAGTTTGTGGGGGCGCGAACAGCCCCAGCATTTT.

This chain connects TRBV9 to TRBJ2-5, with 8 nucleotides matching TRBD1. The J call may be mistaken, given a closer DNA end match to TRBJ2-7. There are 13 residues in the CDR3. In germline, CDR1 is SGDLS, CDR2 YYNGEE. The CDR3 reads CASSVADRDEQYF. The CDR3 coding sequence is TGTGCCAGCAGCGTCGCGGACAGGGACGAGCAGTACTTC.

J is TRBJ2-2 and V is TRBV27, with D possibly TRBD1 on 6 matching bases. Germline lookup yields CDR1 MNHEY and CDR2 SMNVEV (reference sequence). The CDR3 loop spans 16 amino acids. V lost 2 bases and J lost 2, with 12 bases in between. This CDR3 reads CASSLQGRRNTGELFF. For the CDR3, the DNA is TGTGCCAGCAGTTTACAGGGGCGAAGAAACACCGGGGAGCTGTTTTTT.

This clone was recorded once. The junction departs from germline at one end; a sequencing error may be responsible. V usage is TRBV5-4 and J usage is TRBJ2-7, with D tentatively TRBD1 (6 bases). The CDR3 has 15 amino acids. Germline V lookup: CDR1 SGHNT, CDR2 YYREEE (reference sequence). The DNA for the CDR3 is TGTGCCAGCAGCTTGGCGCGGCCAGGGGTCAACGAGCGGTACTTC. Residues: CASSLARPGVNERYF.